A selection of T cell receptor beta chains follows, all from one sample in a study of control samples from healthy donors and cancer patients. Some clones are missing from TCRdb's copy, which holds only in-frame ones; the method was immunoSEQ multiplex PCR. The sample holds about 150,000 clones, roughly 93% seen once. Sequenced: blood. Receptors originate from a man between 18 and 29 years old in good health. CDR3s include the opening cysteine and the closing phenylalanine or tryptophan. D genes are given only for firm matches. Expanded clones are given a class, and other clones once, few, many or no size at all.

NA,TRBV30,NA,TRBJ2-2,TGTGCCTGGAGTCGTCAGGGCAGCGGGGAGCTGTTTTTT,CAWSRQGSGELFF
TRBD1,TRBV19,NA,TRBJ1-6,TGTGCCAGTAGTCTGACAGGGGACTCACCCCTCCACTTT,CASSLTGDSPLHF
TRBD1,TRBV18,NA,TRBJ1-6,TGTGCCAGCTCACCAGGCGACAGGAGGGACAGGCACTTT,CASSPGDRRDRHF
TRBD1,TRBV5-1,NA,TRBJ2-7,TGCGCCAGCAGGACCGGGACAGGGGGTCCCGAGCAGTACTTC,CASRTGTGGPEQYF
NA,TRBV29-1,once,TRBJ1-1,TGCACCAGCCTAGGAGGGGATAACACTGAAGCTTTCTTT,CTSLGGDNTEAFF
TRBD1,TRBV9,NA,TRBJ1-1,TGTGCCAGCAGCCCCGGACAGGGGAAAGCTTTCTTT,CASSPGQGKAFF
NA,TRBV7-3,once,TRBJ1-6,TGTGCCAGCAGCTTGGACGGCTATAATTCACCCCTCCACTTT,CASSLDGYNSPLHF
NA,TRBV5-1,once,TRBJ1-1,TGCGCCAGCAGCGCTGGGGGGGGGTACACTGAAGCTTTCTTT,CASSAGGGYTEAFF
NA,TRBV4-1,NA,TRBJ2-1,TGCGCCAGCAGCCAAGCCAGCGACAATGAGCAGTTCTTC,CASSQASDNEQFF
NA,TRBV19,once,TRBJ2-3,TGTGCCAGTAGTACCGCGGGACCCCACACAGATACGCAGTATTTT,CASSTAGPHTDTQYF
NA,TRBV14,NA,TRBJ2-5,TGTGCCAGCAGCCAACAGGGGTTCCCCCAAGAGACCCAGTACTTC,CASSQQGFPQETQYF
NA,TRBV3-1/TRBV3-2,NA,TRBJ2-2,TGTGCCAGCATTAAAGACGGGAGAGGGGAGCTGTTTTTT,CASIKDGRGELFF
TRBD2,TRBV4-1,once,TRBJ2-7,TGCGCCAGCAGCCGGACTAGCGGGAGGACGGGGTACGAGCAGTACTTC,CASSRTSGRTGYEQYF
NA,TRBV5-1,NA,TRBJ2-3,TGCGCCAGCAGCTTGGTGGTAGAAGGAGATACGCAGTATTTT,CASSLVVEGDTQYF
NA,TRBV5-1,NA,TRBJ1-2,TGCGCCAGCAGCTTGGAACAGGGCAGCTATGGCTACACCTTC,CASSLEQGSYGYTF
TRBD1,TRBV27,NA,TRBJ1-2,TGTGCCAGCAGTTTAAACCCACAGGGGGCTGGTGGCTACACCTTC,CASSLNPQGAGGYTF
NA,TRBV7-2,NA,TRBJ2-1,TGTGCCAGCAGCTTAGGGGGGTCACGTACGGATGAGCAGTTCTTC,CASSLGGSRTDEQFF
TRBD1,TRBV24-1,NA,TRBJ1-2,TGTGCCACCCCTCTTCCGTCTCGGACAGGCATTAACTATGGCTACACCTTC,CATPLPSRTGINYGYTF
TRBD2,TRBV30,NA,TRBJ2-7,TGTGGTTGGGGGAGGGCCTACGAGCAGTACTTC,CGWGRAYEQYF
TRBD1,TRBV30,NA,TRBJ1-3,TGTGCCTGGAGTGTAACGGGACAGGGCATCTCTGGAAACACCATATATTTT,CAWSVTGQGISGNTIYF
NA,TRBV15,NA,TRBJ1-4,TGTGCCACCAGCAGAGGGCGGGGGGCACTTAATGAAAAACTGTTTTTT,CATSRGRGALNEKLFF
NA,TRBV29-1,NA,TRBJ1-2,TGCAGCGTTGAGGGCCCCGGGGTTAAAGGTGGCTACACCTTC,CSVEGPGVKGGYTF